Detailed here is one T cell receptor beta chain. The junction had 10 bases not matched to a gene; V was cut back by 5 bases and J by 4 bases. Germline V gene lookup returns CDR1 PRHDT and CDR2 FYEKMQ (reference sequence). The CDR3 is 15 amino acids. Per the authors' pipeline: Quantification of nucleated cells was approximated via reference gene primer amplification. Some clones are missing from TCRdb's copy, which holds only in-frame ones; the method was immunoSEQ multiplex PCR. D and trimming come from the DNA, and the V and J calls and clone size come from that table. The repertoire holds around 250,000 clones, with 82% as singletons. This record belongs to a study of blood T cell repertoires in COVID-19. On the study more broadly: COVID-19 samples collected from the United States, Italy and Spain covered acute and convalescent phases. Sources were T cells, B-cell-depleted T cells, or PBMCs; the material itself was cDNA or gDNA.

The receptor comes from a woman under 30 with acute or convalescent COVID-19. V is TRBV13 and J is TRBJ2-5; 7 bases line up with TRBD2. Sequenced input: peripheral blood. CDR3 sequence reads: CASSKRAAGAETQYF. The CDR3 DNA is TGTGCCAGCAGCAAAAGGGCCGCGGGAGCAGAGACCCAGTACTTC.